The clone carrying this TCR beta chain appeared many times. Its target is not known. In germline, CDR1 is MGHRA, CDR2 YSYEKL. The germline V and J ends were trimmed by 2 bases and 5 bases, with 9 bases remaining between them. This CDR3 has 13 amino acids. This specimen comes from a study of regulatory T cells in long-lasting Graves disease. As to time point: newly diagnosed GD, antithyroid drugs for less than 3 months. RNA extracted from PBMCs served as the sequencing template. Libraries of TCR beta came from iRepertoire HTBI primers plus Arm-PCR of CDR3 regions. Original data processing: Sequenced samples collectively carried under 75 TRBV and over 11 TRBJ segments. TCRdb called the multiplex PCR reads again in MiXCR, with one record for every CDR3 protein. The V and J calls and clone size are TCRdb's, not the authors'. The table includes 350,000 to 550,000 distinct CDR3 sequences, around 15% detected once.

Study results and caveats: Examination was confined to peripheral blood, excluding thyroid tissue. Only a small sample size was used, which may have cut accuracy. Persistent Graves' disease cases displayed lower TCR diversity than newly diagnosed ones.

These data were also reused for a study on T cells in Graves' hyperthyroidism and ophthalmopathy.

The TCR was taken from a woman between 50 and 59 years old with Graves disease. The sequenced sample was peripheral blood mononuclear cells (PBMCs), obtained at new diagnosis, from a patient treated with antithyroid drugs. The gene calls are TRBV4-1 and TRBJ1-2, with unresolved D. This CDR3 reads CASSQPGSYGYTF. The CDR3 DNA sequence: TGCGCCAGCAGCCAACCGGGATCTTATGGCTACACCTTC.